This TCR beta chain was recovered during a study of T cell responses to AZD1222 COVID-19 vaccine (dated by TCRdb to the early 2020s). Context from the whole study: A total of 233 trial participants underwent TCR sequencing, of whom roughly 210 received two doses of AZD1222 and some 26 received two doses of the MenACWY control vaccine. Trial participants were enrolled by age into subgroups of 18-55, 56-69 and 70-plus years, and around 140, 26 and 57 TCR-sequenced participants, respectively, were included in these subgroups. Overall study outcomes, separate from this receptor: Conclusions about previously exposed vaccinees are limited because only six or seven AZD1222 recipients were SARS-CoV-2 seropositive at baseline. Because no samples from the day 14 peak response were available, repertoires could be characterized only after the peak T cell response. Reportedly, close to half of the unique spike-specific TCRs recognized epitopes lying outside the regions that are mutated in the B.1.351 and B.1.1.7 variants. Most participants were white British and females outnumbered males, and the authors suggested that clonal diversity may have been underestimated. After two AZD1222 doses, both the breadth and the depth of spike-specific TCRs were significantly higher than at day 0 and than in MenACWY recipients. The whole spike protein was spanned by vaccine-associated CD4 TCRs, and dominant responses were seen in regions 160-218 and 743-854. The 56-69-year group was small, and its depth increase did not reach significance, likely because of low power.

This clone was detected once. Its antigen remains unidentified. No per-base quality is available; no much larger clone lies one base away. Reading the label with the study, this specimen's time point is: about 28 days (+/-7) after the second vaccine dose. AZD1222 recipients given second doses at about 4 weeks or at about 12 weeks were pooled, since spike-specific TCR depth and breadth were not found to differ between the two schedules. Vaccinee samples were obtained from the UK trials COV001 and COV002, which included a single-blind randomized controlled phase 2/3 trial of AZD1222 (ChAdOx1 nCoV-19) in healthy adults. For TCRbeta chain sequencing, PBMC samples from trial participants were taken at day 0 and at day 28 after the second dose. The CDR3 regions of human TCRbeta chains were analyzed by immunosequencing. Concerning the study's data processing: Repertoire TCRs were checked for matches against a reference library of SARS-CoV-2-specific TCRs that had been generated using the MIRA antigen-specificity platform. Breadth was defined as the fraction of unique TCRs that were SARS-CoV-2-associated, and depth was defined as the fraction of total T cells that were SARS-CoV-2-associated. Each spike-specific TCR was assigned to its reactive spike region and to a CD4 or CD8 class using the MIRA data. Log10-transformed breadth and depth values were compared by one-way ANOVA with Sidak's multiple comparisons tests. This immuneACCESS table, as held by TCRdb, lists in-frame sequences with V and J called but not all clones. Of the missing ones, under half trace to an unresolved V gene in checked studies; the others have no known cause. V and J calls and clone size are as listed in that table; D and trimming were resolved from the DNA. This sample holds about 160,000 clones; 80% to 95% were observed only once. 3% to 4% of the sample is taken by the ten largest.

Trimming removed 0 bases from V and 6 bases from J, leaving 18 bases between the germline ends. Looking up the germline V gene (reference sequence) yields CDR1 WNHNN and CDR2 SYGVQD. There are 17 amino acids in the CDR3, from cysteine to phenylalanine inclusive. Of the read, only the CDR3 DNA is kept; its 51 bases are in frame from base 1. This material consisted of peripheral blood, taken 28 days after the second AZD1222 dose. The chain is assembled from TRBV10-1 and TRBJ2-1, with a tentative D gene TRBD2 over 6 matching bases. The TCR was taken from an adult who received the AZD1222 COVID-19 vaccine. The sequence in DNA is TGCGCCAGCAGTGAGTCGGTCGAGGGTTGGGGAGGCAATGAGCAGTTCTTC. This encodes CASSESVEGWGGNEQFF.